The 21 T cell receptor beta chains below were found in one sample sequenced in a study of cytomegalovirus exposure and HLA in healthy donors. The primer mix had 60 Vbeta and 13 Jbeta primers. Here immunoSEQ multiplex PCR was the method, and the copy in TCRdb shows in-frame clones only, minus some. Here the sample spans about 93,000 clones, under 85% being singletons. The sample was PBMCs. All receptors derive from a woman aged 40 to 50 in good health and CMV-seronegative.

The V call is TRBV5-4, the J call TRBJ1-1; maybe TRBD1 (5 bases). From germline, CDR1 is SGHNT and CDR2 YYREEE (reference sequence). V was pared by 0 bases and J by 4 bases, with 13 bases between. The CDR3 is 15 amino acids. The CDR3 nucleotides are TGTGCCAGCAGCTTGGAGGGGAGGGGTGGCACTGAAGCTTTCTTT. The encoded protein is CASSLEGRGGTEAFF.

This clone was observed a single time. The chain combines TRBV7-2 with TRBJ2-1; a possible D gene is TRBD1 (5 bases). Germline CDR1 and CDR2: SGHTA and FQGNSA. The V end was cut by 3 bases, the J end by 9 bases, with 12 bases between. This CDR3 spans 13 amino acids. CDR3 loop: CASSFRGHGEQFF. CDR3 DNA sequence: TGTGCCAGCAGCTTTAGAGGACACGGTGAGCAGTTCTTC.

This chain links TRBV14 with TRBJ2-1, with 13 bases fitting TRBD2. Germline-derived CDR1 and CDR2 are SGHDN and FVKESK. The CDR3 extends over 15 amino acids. The V gene end was trimmed by 4 bases and the J gene end by 9 bases; junction bases not matched to a gene: 6. The CDR3: CASSLGLAGKGEQFF. In DNA form, the CDR3 reads TGTGCCAGCAGCCTGGGACTAGCGGGAAAAGGTGAGCAGTTCTTC.

The chain recombines TRBV28 with TRBJ2-3, with TRBD2 as a possible D gene (6 bases). Germline CDR1 is MDHEN and CDR2 is SYDVKM. V lost 6 bases and J 0 bases, leaving 19 bases between the germline ends. This CDR3 has 17 amino acids. This chain's CDR3 is CASSSHFLATSTDTQYF. The CDR3 DNA is TGTGCCAGCAGCTCTCACTTTCTAGCGACTAGCACAGATACGCAGTATTTT.

This clone has more than one count but fewer than ten. The chain recombines TRBV5-1 with TRBJ1-1; 9 bases agree with TRBD1. Germline V gives CDR1 SGHRS, CDR2 YFSETQ. Germline trimming cut 4 bases from V and 5 bases from J; bases unmatched to any gene: 3. The CDR3 runs to 13 residues. CDR3 in amino acids: CASSAGTGTEAFF. In nucleotides, the CDR3 is TGCGCCAGCAGCGCCGGGACAGGGACTGAAGCTTTCTTT.

The chain is built from TRBV6-6 and TRBJ2-5; 9 nucleotides agree with TRBD1. Per the germline V gene, CDR1 is MNHNY and CDR2 is SVGAGI (reference sequence). This CDR3 has 16 amino acids. Trimming at V came to 2 bases and at J to 4 bases, leaving 8 bases not matched to a gene. CDR3 in amino acids: CASSYATGTGIETQYF. The CDR3 DNA reads as TGTGCCAGCAGTTACGCCACGGGGACAGGGATAGAGACCCAGTACTTC.

This clone was found a few times. This chain connects TRBV29-1 to TRBJ2-2; D remains unclear. The CDR3 loop spans 11 amino acids. The germline CDR1 and CDR2 sequences are SQVTM and ANQGSEA. V was trimmed by 7 bases and J by 4 bases, leaving 7 bases between them. CDR3 DNA: TGCAGCGGGAGTGGCACCGGGGAGCTGTTTTTT. Its protein is CSGSGTGELFF.

The chain uses TRBV7-9 and TRBJ2-1, with TRBD2 matching over 15 bases. The germline gives CDR1 SEHNR, CDR2 FQNEAQ (reference sequence). With V trimmed by 5 bases and J by 15 bases, 2 bases remained unmatched. The CDR3 has 12 amino acids. The CDR3 protein is CASSRTSGRVFF. The CDR3 coding sequence is TGTGCCAGCAGCCGGACTAGCGGGAGGGTGTTCTTC.

The chain has TRBV28 and TRBJ1-2; D might be TRBD1 (6 bases). The germline V and J ends were trimmed by 6 bases and 8 bases, with 19 bases remaining between them. Germline CDR1 and CDR2: MDHEN and SYDVKM. CDR3 length: 14 residues. Here the CDR3 reads CASRDLWTVGGYTF. CDR3 DNA: TGTGCCAGCAGGGACCTTTGGACAGTTGGAGGCTACACCTTC.

The chain employs TRBV11-2 and TRBJ2-7; 8 bases are a match to TRBD2. Losses at the gene ends were 5 bases for V and 0 bases for J; bases not matched to a gene: 3. The CDR3 is made up of 14 amino acids. Germline CDR1 reads SGHAT; CDR2 reads FQNNGV. CDR3 coding DNA: TGTGCCAGCAGCCCGGGAGGGGGCTCCTACGAGCAGTACTTC. Residues: CASSPGGGSYEQYF.

This clone was detected once. This sequence joins TRBV18 and TRBJ2-2; 7 bases map to TRBD1. V lost 6 bases and J lost 6; bases outside the gene matches: 13. The CDR3 totals 16 residues. Germline V gene sequence: CDR1 KGHSH, CDR2 LQKENI. The CDR3 is CASSPYLAGGAGELFF. As DNA, the CDR3 is TGTGCCAGCTCCCCCTATTTGGCAGGGGGAGCCGGGGAGCTGTTTTTT. Together with reference TRBV18 and TRBJ2-2, the CDR3 gives the full variable domain: NAGVMQNPRHLVRRRGQEARLRCSPMKGHSHVYWYRQLPEEGLKFMVYLQKENIIDESGMPKERFSAEFPKEGPSILRIQQVVRGDSAAYFCASSPYLAGGAGELFFGEGSRLTVL.

J is TRBJ1-4 and V is TRBV10-3, with 9 nucleotides matching TRBD1. The CDR3 covers 16 residues. From germline, CDR1 is ENHRY and CDR2 SYGVKD. J gave up 8 bases and V 2 bases, and 9 bases lay outside the gene matches. CDR3 sequence (DNA): TGTGCCATCAGTGAGGCCCTACAGGGGGCGTCAGAAAAACTGTTTTTT. Protein: CAISEALQGASEKLFF.

On this clone itself: A read error may produce the germline difference seen at one junction end. The J gene is TRBJ1-2, the V gene TRBV2; weak D call: TRBD1 (6 bases). Germline lookup yields CDR1 SNHLY and CDR2 FYNNEI. CDR3 length equals 16 residues. CDR3 amino acids: CASSDDQGIPNCGYTF. In nucleotides, the CDR3 is TGTGCCAGCAGTGACGATCAGGGGATCCCTAACTGTGGCTACACCTTC.

This chain joins TRBV7-8 and TRBJ2-5; D is perhaps TRBD1 (6 bases). Germline V gene data show CDR1 as SGHVS and CDR2 as FQNEAQ. Trimming took off 6 bases at V and 4 bases at J, with 12 bases between the two ends. The CDR3 consists of 13 residues. The CDR3 loop reads CASRYRVGETQYF. DNA of the CDR3: TGTGCCAGCAGGTACAGGGTTGGAGAGACCCAGTACTTC.

The rearrangement links TRBV29-1 to TRBJ1-5; D is ambiguous. This CDR3 region has 13 residues. Germline V gene lookup returns CDR1 SQVTM and CDR2 ANQGSEA. V was clipped by 6 bases and J by 4 bases, with 13 bases between them. The CDR3 here is CSVREQLNQPQHF. CDR3 bases: TGCAGCGTCCGTGAGCAACTTAATCAGCCCCAGCATTTT.

V is TRBV9 and J is TRBJ2-3, with TRBD2 matching over 7 bases. The germline gives CDR1 SGDLS, CDR2 YYNGEE. The CDR3 spans 14 residues. V shed 2 bases, J shed 5 bases, and the junction held 5 bases outside the gene matches. The CDR3, as DNA: TGTGCCAGCAGCGTCGGGGGGTCTTTAGATACGCAGTATTTT. It encodes CASSVGGSLDTQYF.

The CDR3 loop is CASSLADGRGNTQYF. Here the CDR3 DNA reads TGCGCCAGCAGCTTGGCCGACGGGAGGGGGAATACGCAGTATTTT. V is TRBV5-1 and J is TRBJ2-3, with TRBD2 matching over 8 bases. Per germline, CDR1 SGHRS and CDR2 YFSETQ. The V gene end was trimmed by 0 bases and the J gene end by 7 bases; junction bases not matched to a gene: 7. The CDR3 length is 15 residues.

V is TRBV4-1 and J is TRBJ2-7; possible D gene TRBD1, 6 bases. Per the germline V gene, CDR1 is MGHRA and CDR2 is YSYEKL. The CDR3 is 15 amino acids. V dropped 1 base and J dropped 5 bases, with 15 bases sitting between them. CDR3 in amino acids: CASSQGLRDNDEQYF. CDR3 nucleotides: TGCGCCAGCAGCCAAGGGCTTAGGGACAACGACGAGCAGTACTTC.

This clone has only one observation. V gene TRBV5-1 combines with J gene TRBJ2-7, with TRBD1 as a possible D gene (6 bases). The germline V and J ends were trimmed by 3 bases and 4 bases, with 8 bases remaining between them. CDR1 and CDR2 (germline): SGHRS, YFSETQ. The CDR3 covers 12 residues. The CDR3 loop reads CASSSRGYEQYF. The CDR3, as DNA: TGCGCCAGCAGCTCCAGGGGTTACGAGCAGTACTTC.

This sequence joins TRBV27 and TRBJ2-7; 8 nucleotides agree with TRBD2. CDR1 and CDR2 (germline): MNHEY, SMNVEV (reference sequence). V dropped 4 bases and J dropped 12; count of bases not matched to a gene: 14. The CDR3 totals 14 residues. DNA of the CDR3: TGTGCCAGCAGTTCCCAAGGGGGTAGCGGGATGGGGTACTTC. The encoded protein is CASSSQGGSGMGYF.

This chain uses TRBV18 with TRBJ1-4; the match to TRBD1 covers 8 bases. CDR1 is KGHSH and CDR2 is LQKENI in the germline V gene. V trimming: 5 bases; J trimming: 2 bases; junction bases outside the gene matches: 4. The CDR3 is made up of 15 amino acids. The CDR3 DNA follows: TGTGCCAGCTCAACTGGACAGGGTACTAATGAAAAACTGTTTTTT. As protein: CASSTGQGTNEKLFF.